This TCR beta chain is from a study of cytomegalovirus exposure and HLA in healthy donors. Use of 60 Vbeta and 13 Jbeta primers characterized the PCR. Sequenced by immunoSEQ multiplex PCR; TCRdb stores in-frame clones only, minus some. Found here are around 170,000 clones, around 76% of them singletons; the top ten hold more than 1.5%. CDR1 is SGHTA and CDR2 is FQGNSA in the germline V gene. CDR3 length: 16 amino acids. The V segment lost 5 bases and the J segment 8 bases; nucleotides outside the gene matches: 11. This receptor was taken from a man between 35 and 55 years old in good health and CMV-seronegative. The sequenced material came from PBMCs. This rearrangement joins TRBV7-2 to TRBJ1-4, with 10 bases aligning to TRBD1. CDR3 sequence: CASSLKPGQGYEKLFF. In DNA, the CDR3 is TGTGCCAGCAGCCTCAAACCGGGACAGGGGTACGAAAAACTGTTTTTT.